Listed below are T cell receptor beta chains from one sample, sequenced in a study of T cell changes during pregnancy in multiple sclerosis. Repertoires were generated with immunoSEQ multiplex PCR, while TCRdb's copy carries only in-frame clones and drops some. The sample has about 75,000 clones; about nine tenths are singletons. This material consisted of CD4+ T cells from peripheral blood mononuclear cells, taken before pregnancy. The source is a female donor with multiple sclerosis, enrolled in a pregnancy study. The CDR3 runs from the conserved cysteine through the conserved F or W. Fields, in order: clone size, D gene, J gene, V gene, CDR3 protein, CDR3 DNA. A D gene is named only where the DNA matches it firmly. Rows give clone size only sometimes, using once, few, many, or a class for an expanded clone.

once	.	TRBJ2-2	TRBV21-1	CASSKGTSGPTGELFF	TGTGCCAGCAGCAAAGGGACTAGCGGCCCCACCGGGGAGCTGTTTTTT
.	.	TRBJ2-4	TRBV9	CASSVGTGSNIQYF	TGTGCCAGCAGCGTAGGAACAGGGTCAAACATTCAGTACTTC
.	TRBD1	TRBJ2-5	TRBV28	CASRTFSNPDRQETQYF	TGTGCCAGCAGGACGTTTTCGAACCCGGACAGGCAAGAGACCCAGTACTTC
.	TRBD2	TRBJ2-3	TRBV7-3	CASSWGLAGDTQYF	TGTGCCAGCAGCTGGGGACTAGCAGGAGATACGCAGTATTTT
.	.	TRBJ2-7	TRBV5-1	CASSLAKDFPGAYEQYF	TGCGCCAGCAGCTTGGCCAAGGATTTCCCCGGGGCCTACGAGCAGTACTTC
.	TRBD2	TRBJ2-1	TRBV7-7	CASSRTGTSVKEQFF	TGTGCTAGCAGCAGAACCGGGACTAGCGTCAAAGAGCAGTTCTTC
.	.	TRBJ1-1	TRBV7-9	CASSATGGGTKNTEAFF	TGTGCCAGCAGCGCAACCGGGGGGGGCACAAAGAACACTGAAGCTTTCTTT
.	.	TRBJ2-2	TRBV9	CASSVQWTGELFF	TGTGCCAGCAGCGTACAGTGGACCGGGGAGCTGTTTTTT
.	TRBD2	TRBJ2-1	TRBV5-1	CASSLEALAGVINEQFF	TGCGCCAGCAGCTTGGAGGCCCTAGCGGGAGTGATCAATGAGCAGTTCTTC
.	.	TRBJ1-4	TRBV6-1	CASSGLQGREKLFF	TGTGCCAGCAGTGGGTTACAGGGCCGCGAAAAACTGTTTTTT
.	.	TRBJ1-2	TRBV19	CASSITDSSRGYTF	TGTGCCAGTAGTATCACGGACAGTTCTCGTGGCTACACCTTC
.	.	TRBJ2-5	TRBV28	CASSLSGQGPQETQYF	TGTGCCAGCAGTTTATCAGGGCAGGGCCCCCAAGAGACCCAGTACTTC
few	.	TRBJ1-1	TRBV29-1	CSVGGRMNTEAFF	TGCAGCGTTGGGGGGAGGATGAACACTGAAGCTTTCTTT
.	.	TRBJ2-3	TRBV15	CATSRGADTQYF	TGTGCCACCAGCAGAGGTGCGGATACGCAGTATTTT
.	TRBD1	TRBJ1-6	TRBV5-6	CASSFGTGLDSPLHF	TGTGCCAGCAGCTTTGGGACAGGCCTTGATTCACCCCTCCACTTT
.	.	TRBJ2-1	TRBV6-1	CASSEVSPTRRGGEQFF	TGTGCCAGCAGTGAAGTTTCGCCAACGAGGAGAGGCGGAGAGCAGTTCTTC
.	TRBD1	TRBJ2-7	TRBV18	CASSPSRDSSYEQYF	TGTGCCAGCTCACCATCCCGGGACAGCTCCTACGAGCAGTACTTC
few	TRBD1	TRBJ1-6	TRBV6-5	CASSTTGQGSSPLHF	TGTGCCAGCAGTACCACGGGACAGGGATCGTCACCCCTCCACTTT
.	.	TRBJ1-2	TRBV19	CASNTGFANYGYTF	TGTGCCAGTAACACAGGATTCGCTAACTATGGCTACACCTTC
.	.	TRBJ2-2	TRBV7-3	CASSLTGGGNTGELFF	TGTGCCAGCAGCTTAACCGGGGGTGGGAACACCGGGGAGCTGTTTTTT
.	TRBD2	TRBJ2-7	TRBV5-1	CASSLSGLAGDLGEQYF	TGCGCCAGCAGCTTGTCGGGTCTAGCGGGGGACCTGGGCGAGCAGTACTTC
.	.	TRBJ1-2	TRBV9	CASSERGRGRDGYTF	TGTGCCAGCAGCGAGAGAGGGAGAGGCCGTGATGGCTACACCTTC
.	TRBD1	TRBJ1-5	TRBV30	CAWSLGTGGNQPQHF	TGTGCCTGGAGTCTAGGGACAGGGGGCAATCAGCCCCAGCATTTT
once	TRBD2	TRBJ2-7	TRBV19	CASSHSLGSGDSYEQYF	TGTGCCAGTAGTCACTCCCTCGGTAGCGGGGACTCCTACGAGCAGTACTTC
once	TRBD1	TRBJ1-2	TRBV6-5	CASSYSAGGDGYTF	TGTGCCAGCAGTTACTCGGCAGGGGGCGATGGCTACACCTTC
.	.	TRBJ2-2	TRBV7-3	CASRWGENTGELFF	TGTGCCAGCAGATGGGGAGAGAACACCGGGGAGCTGTTTTTT
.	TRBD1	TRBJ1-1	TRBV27	CASSSYRGQRTEAFF	TGTGCCAGCAGTTCGTACAGGGGGCAGAGAACTGAAGCTTTCTTT
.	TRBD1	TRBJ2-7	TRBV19	CASSPKGTVLYEQYF	TGTGCCAGTAGTCCAAAAGGGACAGTGCTCTACGAGCAGTACTTC
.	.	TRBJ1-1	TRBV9	CASSVGRGTGGTFF	.
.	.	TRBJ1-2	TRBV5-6	CASSLAGGRVRTGYTF	TGTGCCAGCAGCTTGGCTGGGGGCAGGGTGAGGACTGGCTACACCTTC
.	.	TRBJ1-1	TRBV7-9	CASSLEAPGANTEAFF	TGTGCCAGCAGCTTAGAGGCACCCGGAGCGAACACTGAAGCTTTCTTT
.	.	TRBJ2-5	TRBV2	CASSERLIQETQYF	TGTGCCAGCAGTGAGAGACTCATCCAAGAGACCCAGTACTTC
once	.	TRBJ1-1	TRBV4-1	CASSQAQIYTEAFF	TGCGCCAGCAGCCAAGCCCAGATTTACACTGAAGCTTTCTTT
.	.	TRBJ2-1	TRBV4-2	CASSQDYSYNEQFF	TGTGCCAGCAGCCAAGATTATAGCTACAATGAGCAGTTCTTC
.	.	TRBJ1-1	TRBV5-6	CASSSDSGRGNTEAFF	TGTGCCAGCAGCTCGGACTCAGGGAGGGGGAACACTGAAGCTTTCTTT
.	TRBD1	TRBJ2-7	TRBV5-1	CASSSRDGTGAYEQYF	TGCGCCAGCAGCTCAAGAGACGGGACAGGGGCTTACGAGCAGTACTTC
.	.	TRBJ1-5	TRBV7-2	CASSFTSRGGDQPQHF	TGTGCCAGCAGCTTCACCTCCCGGGGTGGTGATCAGCCCCAGCATTTT
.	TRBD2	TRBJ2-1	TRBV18	CASSDLRTSGGNEQFF	TGTGCCAGCTCAGATCTGCGGACTAGCGGGGGGAATGAGCAGTTCTTC
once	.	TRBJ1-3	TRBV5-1	CASSWVGGQFDTIYF	TGCGCCAGCAGCTGGGTGGGAGGCCAATTTGACACCATATATTTT
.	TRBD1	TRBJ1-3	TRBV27	CASSPRTGSGNTIYF	TGTGCCAGCAGTCCCCGGACAGGGTCGGGAAACACCATATATTTT
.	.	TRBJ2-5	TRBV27	CASSPRDWGWETQYF	TGTGCCAGCAGTCCCAGGGACTGGGGGTGGGAGACCCAGTACTTC
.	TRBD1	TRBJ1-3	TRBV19	CASSKGTGTGNTIYF	TGTGCCAGTAGTAAAGGGACAGGAACTGGAAACACCATATATTTT
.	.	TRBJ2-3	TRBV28	CASSLWPRYSTDTQYF	TGTGCCAGCAGTTTATGGCCCAGGTATAGCACAGATACGCAGTATTTT
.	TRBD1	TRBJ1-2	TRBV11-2	CASSSFGTAYGYTF	TGTGCCAGCAGCTCATTCGGGACAGCTTATGGCTACACCTTC
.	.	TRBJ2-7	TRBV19	CASSMPGNYEQYF	TGTGCCAGTAGTATGCCGGGAAACTACGAGCAGTACTTC
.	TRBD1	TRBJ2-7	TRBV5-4	CASSSGQGGDEQYF	TGTGCCAGCAGCTCGGGACAGGGAGGTGACGAGCAGTACTTC
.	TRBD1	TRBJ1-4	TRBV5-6	CASSSTGGFGEKLFF	TGTGCCAGCAGCTCCACAGGGGGCTTCGGTGAAAAACTGTTTTTT
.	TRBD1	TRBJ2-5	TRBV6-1	CASSVRGDREETQYF	TGTGCCAGCAGTGTTCGCGGGGACAGGGAAGAGACCCAGTACTTC
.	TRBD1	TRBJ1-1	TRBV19	CASSPWTGTNTEAFF	TGTGCCAGTAGTCCTTGGACAGGGACTAACACTGAAGCTTTCTTT
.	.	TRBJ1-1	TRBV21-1	CASRMNDRGESTEAFF	TGTGCCAGCAGGATGAATGACAGGGGTGAAAGCACTGAAGCTTTCTTT
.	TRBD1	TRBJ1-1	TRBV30	CAWSKHRGQAFF	TGTGCCTGGAGTAAACACAGGGGGCAAGCTTTCTTT
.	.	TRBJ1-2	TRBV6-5	CASRSRGGGYGYTF	TGTGCCAGCAGATCCAGGGGTGGGGGCTATGGCTACACCTTC
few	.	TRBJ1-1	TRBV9	CASSVQADIMNTEAFF	TGTGCCAGCAGCGTACAGGCGGACATCATGAACACTGAAGCTTTCTTT
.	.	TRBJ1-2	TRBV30	CACRGREGYTF	TGTGCCTGCCGGGGGAGGGAGGGCTACACCTTC
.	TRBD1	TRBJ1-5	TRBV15	CATRGPGTGDNQPQHF	TGTGCCACAAGGGGACCCGGGACAGGGGATAATCAGCCCCAGCATTTT
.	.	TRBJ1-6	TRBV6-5	CASSSPPGTYNSPLHF	TGTGCCAGCAGTTCCCCGCCCGGTACCTATAATTCACCCCTCCACTTT
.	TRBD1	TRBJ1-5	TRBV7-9	CASSSTGTNQPQHF	TGTGCCAGCAGCTCGACAGGGACTAATCAGCCCCAGCATTTT
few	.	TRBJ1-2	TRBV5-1	CASSPGPTGDGYTF	TGCGCCAGCAGCCCGGGTCCCACGGGAGATGGCTACACCTTC
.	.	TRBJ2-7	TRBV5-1	CASSLSAGLTYEQYF	TGCGCCAGCAGCTTGTCCGCGGGGCTAACCTACGAGCAGTACTTC
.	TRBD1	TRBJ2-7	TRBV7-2	CASSLVRGQAYEQYF	TGTGCCAGCAGCTTAGTTCGGGGACAGGCCTACGAGCAGTACTTC